The next 2 T cell receptor beta chains were all read from a single sample in a study of T cell repertoires in cytomegalovirus infection. TCRdb re-called the reads through MiXCR, storing one row per CDR3 protein. Here the sample spans about 530,000 distinct CDR3 sequences, about a quarter being singletons. The source material was PBMCs. These TCRs come from a human donor in good health (CMV status not recorded). Some clones in this sample may be carry-over from other donors' samples.

The J gene is TRBJ2-1, the V gene TRBV6-6; D unresolved. V was shortened by 0 bases and J by 6 bases, with 3 bases between the two germline ends. The germline CDR1 and CDR2 sequences are MNHNY and SVGAGI (reference sequence). There are 12 residues in the CDR3. The CDR3 DNA sequence: TGTGCCAGCAGTTACTCGGTCAATGAGCAGTTCTTC. Protein sequence: CASSYSVNEQFF.

The chain joins TRBV7-9 to TRBJ1-1; D is possibly TRBD1 (5 bases). V lost 10 bases, J lost 7 bases, and 22 bases lay in between. CDR3 size: 14 residues. Germline loops: CDR1 SEHNR, CDR2 FQNEAQ (reference sequence). The CDR3 DNA reads as TGTGCCACACAACGGGGCTTGGAGTCCGATGAAGCTTTCTTT. Translating it yields CATQRGLESDEAFF.